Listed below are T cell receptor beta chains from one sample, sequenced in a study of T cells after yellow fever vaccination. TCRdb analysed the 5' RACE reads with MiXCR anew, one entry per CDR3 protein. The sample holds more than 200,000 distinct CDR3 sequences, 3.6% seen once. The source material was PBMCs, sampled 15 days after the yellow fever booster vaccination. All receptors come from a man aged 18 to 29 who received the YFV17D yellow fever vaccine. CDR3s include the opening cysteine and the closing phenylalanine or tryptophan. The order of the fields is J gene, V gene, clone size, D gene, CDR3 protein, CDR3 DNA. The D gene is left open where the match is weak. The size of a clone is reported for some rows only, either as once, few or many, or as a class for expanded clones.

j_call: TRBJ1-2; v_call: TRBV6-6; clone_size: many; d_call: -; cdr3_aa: CASSEGGSYGYTF; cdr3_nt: TGTGCCAGCAGTGAAGGGGGGTCCTATGGCTACACCTTC
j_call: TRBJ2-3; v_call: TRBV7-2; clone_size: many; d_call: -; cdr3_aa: CASTLFNTDTQYF; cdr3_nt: TGTGCCAGCACCCTTTTTAACACAGATACGCAGTATTTT
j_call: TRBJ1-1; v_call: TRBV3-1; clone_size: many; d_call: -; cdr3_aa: CASSQAGHLNTEAFF; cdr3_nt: TGTGCCAGCAGCCAAGCCGGTCACTTGAACACTGAAGCTTTCTTT
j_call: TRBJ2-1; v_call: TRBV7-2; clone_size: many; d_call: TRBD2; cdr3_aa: CASSSLGTSGVTYNEQFF; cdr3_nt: TGTGCCAGCAGCTCCCTTGGGACTAGCGGGGTAACCTACAATGAGCAGTTCTTC
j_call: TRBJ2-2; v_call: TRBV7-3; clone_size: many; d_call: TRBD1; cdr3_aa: CASSLRGQDYANTGELFF; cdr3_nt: TGTGCCAGCAGCTTAAGGGGACAGGATTACGCGAACACCGGGGAGCTGTTTTTT
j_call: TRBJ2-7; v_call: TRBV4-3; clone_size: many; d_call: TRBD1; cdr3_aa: CASSVGVTGAYEQYF; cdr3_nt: TGCGCCAGCAGCGTAGGGGTTACAGGGGCCTACGAGCAGTACTTC
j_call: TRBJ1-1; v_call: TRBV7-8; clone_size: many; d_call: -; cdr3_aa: CASDGGPHTEAFF; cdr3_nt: TGTGCCAGCGACGGGGGGCCGCACACTGAAGCTTTCTTT
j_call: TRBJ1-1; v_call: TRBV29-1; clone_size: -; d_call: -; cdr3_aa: CSVAFDTEAFF; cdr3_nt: TGCAGCGTAGCGTTTGACACTGAAGCTTTCTTT
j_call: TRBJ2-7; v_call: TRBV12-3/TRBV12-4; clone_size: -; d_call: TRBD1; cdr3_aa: CASMPGQGSYEQYF; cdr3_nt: TGTGCCAGCATGCCGGGACAGGGTTCCTACGAGCAGTACTTC
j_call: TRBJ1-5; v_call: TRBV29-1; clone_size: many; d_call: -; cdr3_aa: CSVSFRGDQPQHF; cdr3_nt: TGCAGCGTATCATTCAGGGGTGATCAGCCCCAGCATTTT
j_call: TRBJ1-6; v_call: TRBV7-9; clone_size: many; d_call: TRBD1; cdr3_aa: CASSASQGVGSPLHF; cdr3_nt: TGTGCCAGCAGCGCTTCACAGGGGGTAGGATCACCCCTCCACTTT
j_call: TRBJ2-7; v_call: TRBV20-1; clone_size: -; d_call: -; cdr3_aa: CSARDSRAGEQYF; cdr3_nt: TGCAGTGCTAGAGATAGCAGGGCCGGGGAGCAGTACTTC
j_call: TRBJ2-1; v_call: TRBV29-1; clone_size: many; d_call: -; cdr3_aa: CSVQYRGVILSSYNEQFF; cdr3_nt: TGCAGCGTTCAGTATCGAGGGGTAATACTGAGCTCCTACAATGAGCAGTTCTTC
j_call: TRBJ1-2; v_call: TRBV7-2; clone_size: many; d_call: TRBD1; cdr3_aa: CASSLGGTGEIRGYTF; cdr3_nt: TGTGCCAGCAGCTTAGGTGGGACAGGGGAAATTAGGGGCTACACCTTC
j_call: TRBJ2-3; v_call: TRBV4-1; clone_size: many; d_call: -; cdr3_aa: CASSPAVARTDTQYF; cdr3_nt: TGCGCCAGCAGCCCGGCAGTCGCCCGCACAGATACGCAGTATTTT
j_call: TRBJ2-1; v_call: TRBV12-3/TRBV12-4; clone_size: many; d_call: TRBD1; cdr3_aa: CASSVWTGDNEQFF; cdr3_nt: TGTGCCAGCAGTGTGTGGACAGGGGACAATGAGCAGTTCTTC
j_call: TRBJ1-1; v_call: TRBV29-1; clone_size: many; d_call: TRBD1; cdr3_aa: CSAEGGPGTEAFF; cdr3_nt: TGCAGCGCCGAAGGGGGCCCTGGGACTGAAGCTTTCTTT
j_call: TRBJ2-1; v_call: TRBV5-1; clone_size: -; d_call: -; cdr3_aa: CASSLVGSHNEQFF; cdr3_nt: TGCGCCAGCAGCTTGGTAGGCAGTCACAATGAGCAGTTCTTC
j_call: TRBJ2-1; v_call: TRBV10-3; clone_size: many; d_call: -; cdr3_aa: CAIKQGSYNEQFF; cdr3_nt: TGTGCCATCAAACAGGGCTCCTACAATGAGCAGTTCTTC
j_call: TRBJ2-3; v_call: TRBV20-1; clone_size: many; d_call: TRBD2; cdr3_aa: CSARDRERGGTDTQYF; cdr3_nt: TGCAGTGCTAGAGATAGGGAGCGGGGGGGCACAGATACGCAGTATTTT
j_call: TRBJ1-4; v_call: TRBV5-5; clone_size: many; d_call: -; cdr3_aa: CASSPQAANEKLFF; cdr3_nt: TGTGCCAGCAGCCCGCAGGCGGCAAATGAAAAACTGTTTTTT
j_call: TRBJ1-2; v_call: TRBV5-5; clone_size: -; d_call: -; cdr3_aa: CASSFTSYGYTF; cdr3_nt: TGTGCCAGCAGCTTCACCAGCTATGGCTACACCTTC